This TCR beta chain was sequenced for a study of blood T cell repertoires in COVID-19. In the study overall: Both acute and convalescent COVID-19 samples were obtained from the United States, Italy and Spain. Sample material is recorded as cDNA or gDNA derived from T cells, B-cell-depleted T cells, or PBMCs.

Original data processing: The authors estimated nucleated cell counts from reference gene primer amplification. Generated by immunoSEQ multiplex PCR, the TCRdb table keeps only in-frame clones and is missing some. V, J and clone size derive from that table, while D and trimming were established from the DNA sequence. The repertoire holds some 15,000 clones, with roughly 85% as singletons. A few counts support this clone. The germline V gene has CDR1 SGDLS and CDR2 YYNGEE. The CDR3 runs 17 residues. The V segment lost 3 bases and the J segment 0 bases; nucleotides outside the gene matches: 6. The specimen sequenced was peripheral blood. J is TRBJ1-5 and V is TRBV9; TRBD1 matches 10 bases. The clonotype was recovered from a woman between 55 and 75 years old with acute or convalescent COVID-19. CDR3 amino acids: CASSAGDRGNSNQPQHF. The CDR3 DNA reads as TGTGCCAGCAGCGCCGGGGACAGGGGAAATAGCAATCAGCCCCAGCATTTT.